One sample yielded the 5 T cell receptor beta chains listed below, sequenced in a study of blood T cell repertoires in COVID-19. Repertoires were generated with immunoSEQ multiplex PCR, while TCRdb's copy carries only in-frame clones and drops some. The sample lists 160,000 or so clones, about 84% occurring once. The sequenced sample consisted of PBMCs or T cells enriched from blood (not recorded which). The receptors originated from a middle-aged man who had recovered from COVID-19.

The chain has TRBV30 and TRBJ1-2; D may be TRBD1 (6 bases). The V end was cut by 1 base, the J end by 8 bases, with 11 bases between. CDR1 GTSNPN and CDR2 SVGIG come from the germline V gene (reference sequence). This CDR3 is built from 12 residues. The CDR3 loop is CAWSGAGEGYTF. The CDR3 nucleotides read TGTGCCTGGAGTGGGGCAGGGGAAGGCTACACCTTC.

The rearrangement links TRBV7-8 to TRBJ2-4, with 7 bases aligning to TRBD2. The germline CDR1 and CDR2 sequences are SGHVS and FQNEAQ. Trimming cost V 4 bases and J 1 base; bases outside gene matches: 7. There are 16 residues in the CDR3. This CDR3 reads CASSSSNGRAKNIQYF. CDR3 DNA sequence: TGTGCCAGCAGCTCTTCAAACGGGAGGGCCAAAAACATTCAGTACTTC. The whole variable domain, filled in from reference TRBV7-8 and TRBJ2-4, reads GAGVSQSPRYKVAKRGQDVALRCDPISGHVSLFWYQQALGQGPEFLTYFQNEAQLDKSGLPSDRFFAERPEGSVSTLKIQRTQQEDSAVYLCASSSSNGRAKNIQYFGAGTRLSVL.

CDR3 sequence reads: CASSLEGRVHTEAFF. The DNA of the CDR3 is TGCGCCAGCAGCTTGGAGGGCAGGGTTCACACTGAAGCTTTCTTT. V and J are TRBV5-1 and TRBJ1-1; tentative D call: TRBD1 (5 bases). Trimming shortened V by 0 bases and J by 3 bases, and 12 bases separated the two germline ends. This CDR3 has 15 residues. Germline-derived CDR1 and CDR2 are SGHRS and YFSETQ.

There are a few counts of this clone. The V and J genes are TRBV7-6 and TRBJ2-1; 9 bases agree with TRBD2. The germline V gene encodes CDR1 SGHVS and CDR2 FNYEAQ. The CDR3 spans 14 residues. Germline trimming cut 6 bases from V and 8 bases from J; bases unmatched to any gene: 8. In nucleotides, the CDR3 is TGTGCCAGCAGGAGAAGCGGGGGGCCCCATGAGCAGTTCTTC. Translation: CASRRSGGPHEQFF. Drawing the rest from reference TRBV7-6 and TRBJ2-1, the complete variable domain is GAGVSQSPRYKVTKRGQDVALRCDPISGHVSLYWYRQALGQGPEFLTYFNYEAQQDKSGLPNDRFSAERPEGSISTLTIQRTEQRDSAMYRCASRRSGGPHEQFFGPGTRLTVL.

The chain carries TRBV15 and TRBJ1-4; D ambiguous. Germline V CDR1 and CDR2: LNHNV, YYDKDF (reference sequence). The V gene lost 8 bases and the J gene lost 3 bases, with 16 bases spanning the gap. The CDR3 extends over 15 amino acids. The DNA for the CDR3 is TGTGCCACCCGACTGGTGGTAGGTTCTAATGAAAAACTGTTTTTT. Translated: CATRLVVGSNEKLFF. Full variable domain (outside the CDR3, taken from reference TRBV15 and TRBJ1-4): DAMVIQNPRYQVTQFGKPVTLSCSQTLNHNVMYWYQQKSSQAPKLLFHYYDKDFNNEADTPDNFQSRRPNTSFCFLDIRSPGLGDTAMYLCATRLVVGSNEKLFFGSGTQLSVL.